This T cell receptor (beta chain) was identified during a study of blood T cell repertoires in COVID-19. Overall study: Specimens from acute and convalescent COVID-19 originated in the United States, Italy and Spain. T cells, B-cell-depleted T cells, or PBMCs supplied cDNA or gDNA.

This CDR3 region has 15 residues. The assay was immunoSEQ multiplex PCR, and TCRdb's table has in-frame clones only and misses some. Of under 150,000 clones in the sample, about 85% were seen once. This receptor was obtained from a man aged 40-50 years with acute or convalescent COVID-19. Sequenced sample: peripheral blood. The rearrangement links TRBV12-2 to TRBJ1-1; TRBD1, the D gene given by the table, was not confirmed from the DNA. TRBV12-2 counts as a pseudogene. CDR3 loop: CASRDNRDRGTEAFF. CDR3 DNA sequence: TGTGCAAGTCGCGACAACCGGGACAGGGGCACTGAAGCTTTCTTT.